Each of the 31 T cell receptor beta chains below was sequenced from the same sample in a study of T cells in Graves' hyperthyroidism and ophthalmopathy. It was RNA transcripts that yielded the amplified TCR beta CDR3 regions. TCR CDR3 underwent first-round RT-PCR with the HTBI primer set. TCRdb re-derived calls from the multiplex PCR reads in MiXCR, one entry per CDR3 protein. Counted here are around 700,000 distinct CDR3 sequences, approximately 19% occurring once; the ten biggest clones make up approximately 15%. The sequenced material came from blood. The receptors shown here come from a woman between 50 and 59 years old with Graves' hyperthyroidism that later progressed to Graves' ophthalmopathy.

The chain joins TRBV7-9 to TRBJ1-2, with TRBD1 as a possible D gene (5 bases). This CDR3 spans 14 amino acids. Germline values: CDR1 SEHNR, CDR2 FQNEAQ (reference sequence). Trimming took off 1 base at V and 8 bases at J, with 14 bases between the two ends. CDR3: CASSLEVRESGYTF. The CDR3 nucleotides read TGTGCCAGCAGCTTAGAGGTCAGGGAAAGCGGCTACACCTTC.

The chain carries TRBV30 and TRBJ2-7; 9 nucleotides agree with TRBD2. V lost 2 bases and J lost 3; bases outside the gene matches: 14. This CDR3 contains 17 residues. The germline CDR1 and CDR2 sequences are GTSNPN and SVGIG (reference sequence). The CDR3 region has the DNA TGTGCCTGGAGTACACTATCCGCGGGGGGGCCTGTCTACGAGCAGTACTTC. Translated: CAWSTLSAGGPVYEQYF. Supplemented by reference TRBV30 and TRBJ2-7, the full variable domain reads SQTIHQWPATLVQPVGSPLSLECTVEGTSNPNLYWYRQAAGRGLQLLFYSVGIGQISSEVPQNLSASRPQDRQFILSSKKLLLSDSGFYLCAWSTLSAGGPVYEQYFGPGTRLTVT.

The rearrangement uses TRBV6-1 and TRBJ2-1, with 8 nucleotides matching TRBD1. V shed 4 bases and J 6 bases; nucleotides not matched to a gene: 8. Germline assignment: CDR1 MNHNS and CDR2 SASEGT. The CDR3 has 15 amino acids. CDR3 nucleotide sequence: TGTGCCAGCAGTGTTCGACAGGGGTTTCGCAATGAGCAGTTCTTC. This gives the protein CASSVRQGFRNEQFF.

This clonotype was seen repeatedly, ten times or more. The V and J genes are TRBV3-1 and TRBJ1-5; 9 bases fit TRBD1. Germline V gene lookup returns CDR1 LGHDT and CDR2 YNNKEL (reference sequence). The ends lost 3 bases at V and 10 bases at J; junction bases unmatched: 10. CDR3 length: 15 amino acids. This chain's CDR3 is CASSHSGQGPLPQHF. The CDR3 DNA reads TGTGCCAGCAGCCACTCGGGACAGGGCCCCCTACCCCAGCATTTT. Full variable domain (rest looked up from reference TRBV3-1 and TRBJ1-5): DTAVSQTPKYLVTQMGNDKSIKCEQNLGHDTMYWYKQDSKKFLKIMFSYNNKELIINETVPNRFSPKSPDKAHLNLHINSLELGDSAVYFCASSHSGQGPLPQHFGDGTRLSIL.

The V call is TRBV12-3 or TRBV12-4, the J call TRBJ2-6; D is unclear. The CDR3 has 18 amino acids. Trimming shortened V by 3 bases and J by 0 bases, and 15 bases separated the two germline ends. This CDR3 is CASSFWIYSDSGANVLTF. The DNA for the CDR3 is TGTGCCAGCAGTTTTTGGATCTATTCCGACTCTGGGGCCAACGTCCTGACTTTC.

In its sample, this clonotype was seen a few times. The CDR3 DNA reads TGTGCCAGCAGTTTGGGACAGGGGAGACTTTGGGAGCAGTTCTTC. Its protein product is CASSLGQGRLWEQFF. The V gene is TRBV6-1, the J gene TRBJ2-1, with TRBD1 matching 10 bases. This CDR3 is built from 15 residues. V lost 5 bases and J lost 10; bases outside the gene matches: 11. The V gene's germline CDR1 is MNHNS and CDR2 SASEGT.

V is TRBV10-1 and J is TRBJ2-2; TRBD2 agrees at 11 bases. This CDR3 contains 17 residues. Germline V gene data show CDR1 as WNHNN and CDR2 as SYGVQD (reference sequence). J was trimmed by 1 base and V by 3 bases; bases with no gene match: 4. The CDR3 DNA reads TGCGCCAGCAGTGATTCCGGACTAGCGGGGAACACCGGGGAGCTGTTTTTT. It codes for CASSDSGLAGNTGELFF.

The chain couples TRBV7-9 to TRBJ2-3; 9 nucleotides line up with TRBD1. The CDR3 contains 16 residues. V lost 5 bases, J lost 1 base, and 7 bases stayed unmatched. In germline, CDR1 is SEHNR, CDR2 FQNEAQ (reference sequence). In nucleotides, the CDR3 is TGTGCCAGCAGCATCACAGGGGGCGAGGGCACAGATACGCAGTATTTT. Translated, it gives CASSITGGEGTDTQYF.

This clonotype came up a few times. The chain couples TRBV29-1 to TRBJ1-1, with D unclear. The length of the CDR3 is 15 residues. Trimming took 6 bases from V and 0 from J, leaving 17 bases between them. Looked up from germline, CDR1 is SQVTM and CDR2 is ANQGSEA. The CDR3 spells CSVNVDGIMNTEAFF. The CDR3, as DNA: TGCAGCGTCAATGTGGACGGGATAATGAACACTGAAGCTTTCTTT.

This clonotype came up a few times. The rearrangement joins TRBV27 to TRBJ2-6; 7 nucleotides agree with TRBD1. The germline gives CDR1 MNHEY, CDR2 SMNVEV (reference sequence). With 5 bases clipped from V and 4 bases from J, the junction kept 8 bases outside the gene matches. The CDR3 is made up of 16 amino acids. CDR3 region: CASSKTQGSGANVLTF. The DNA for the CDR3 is TGTGCCAGCAGTAAAACACAGGGGAGCGGGGCCAACGTCCTGACTTTC.

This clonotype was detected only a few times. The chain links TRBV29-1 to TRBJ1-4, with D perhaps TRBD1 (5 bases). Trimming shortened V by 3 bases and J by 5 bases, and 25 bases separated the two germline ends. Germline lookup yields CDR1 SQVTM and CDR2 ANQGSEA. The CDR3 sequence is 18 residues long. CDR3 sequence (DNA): TGCAGCGTTGATCTTCTTCCCATACGGGGGGACGAGAATGAAAAACTGTTTTTT. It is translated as CSVDLLPIRGDENEKLFF.

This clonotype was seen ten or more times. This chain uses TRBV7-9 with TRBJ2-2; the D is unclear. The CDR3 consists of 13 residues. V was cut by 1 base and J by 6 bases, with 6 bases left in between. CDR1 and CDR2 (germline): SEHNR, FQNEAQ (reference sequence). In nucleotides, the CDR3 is TGTGCCAGCAGCTTAGTGGGATCCGGGGAGCTGTTTTTT. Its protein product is CASSLVGSGELFF.

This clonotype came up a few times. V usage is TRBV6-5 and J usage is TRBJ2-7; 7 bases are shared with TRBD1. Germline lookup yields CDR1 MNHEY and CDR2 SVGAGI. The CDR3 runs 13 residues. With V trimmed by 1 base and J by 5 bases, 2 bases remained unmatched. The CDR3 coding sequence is TGTGCCAGCAGTTACTACAGGGGTGACGAGCAGTACTTC. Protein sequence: CASSYYRGDEQYF.

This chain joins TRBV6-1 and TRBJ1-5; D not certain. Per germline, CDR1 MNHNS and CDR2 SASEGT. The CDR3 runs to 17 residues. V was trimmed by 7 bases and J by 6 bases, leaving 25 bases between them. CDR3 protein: CASNPRSGRPLGQPQHF. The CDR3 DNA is TGTGCCAGCAATCCCCGGAGTGGACGCCCGTTGGGTCAGCCCCAGCATTTT.

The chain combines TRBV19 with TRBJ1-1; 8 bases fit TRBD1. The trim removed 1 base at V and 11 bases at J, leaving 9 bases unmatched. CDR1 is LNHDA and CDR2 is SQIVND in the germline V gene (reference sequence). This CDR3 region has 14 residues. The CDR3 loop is CASSIARDRTMAFF. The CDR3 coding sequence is TGTGCCAGTAGTATAGCCCGGGACAGGACGATGGCTTTCTTT.

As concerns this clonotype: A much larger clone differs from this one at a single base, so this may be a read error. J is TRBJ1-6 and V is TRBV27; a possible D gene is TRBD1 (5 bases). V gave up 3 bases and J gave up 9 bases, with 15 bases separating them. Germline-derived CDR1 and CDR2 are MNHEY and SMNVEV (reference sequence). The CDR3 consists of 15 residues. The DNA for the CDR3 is TGTGCCAGCAGTTTGGCCCGTATGGGGGGTTCACCCCTCCACTTT. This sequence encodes CASSLARMGGSPLHF.

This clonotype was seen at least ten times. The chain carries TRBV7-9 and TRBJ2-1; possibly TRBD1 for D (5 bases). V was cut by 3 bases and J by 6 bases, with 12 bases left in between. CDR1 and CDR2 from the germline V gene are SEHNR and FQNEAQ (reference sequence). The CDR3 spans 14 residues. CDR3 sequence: CASSFRGPANEQFF. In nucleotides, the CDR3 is TGTGCCAGCAGCTTTAGGGGTCCCGCCAATGAGCAGTTCTTC. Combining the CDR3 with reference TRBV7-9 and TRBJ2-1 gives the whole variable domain DTGVSQNPRHKITKRGQNVTFRCDPISEHNRLYWYRQTLGQGPEFLTYFQNEAQLEKSRLLSDRFSAERPKGSFSTLEIQRTEQGDSAMYLCASSFRGPANEQFFGPGTRLTVL.

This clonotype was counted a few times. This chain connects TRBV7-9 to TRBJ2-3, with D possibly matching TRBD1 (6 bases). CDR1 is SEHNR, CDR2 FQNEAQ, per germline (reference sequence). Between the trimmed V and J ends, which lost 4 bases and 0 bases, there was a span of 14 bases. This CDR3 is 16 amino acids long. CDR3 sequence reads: CASSWGLRRSTDTQYF. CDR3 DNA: TGTGCCAGCAGCTGGGGGCTACGCCGTAGCACAGATACGCAGTATTTT.

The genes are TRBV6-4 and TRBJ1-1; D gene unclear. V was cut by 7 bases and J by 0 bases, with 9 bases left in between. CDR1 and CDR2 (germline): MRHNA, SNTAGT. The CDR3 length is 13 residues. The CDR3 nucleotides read TGTGCCAGCAAAGCTACAGTGAACACTGAAGCTTTCTTT. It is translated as CASKATVNTEAFF.

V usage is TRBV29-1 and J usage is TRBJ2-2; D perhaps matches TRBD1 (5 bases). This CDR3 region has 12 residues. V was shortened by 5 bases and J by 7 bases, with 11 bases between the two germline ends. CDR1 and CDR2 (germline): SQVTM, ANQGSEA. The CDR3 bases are TGCAGCGTTAGTCAGGGCGGCGGGGAGCTGTTTTTT. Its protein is CSVSQGGGELFF.

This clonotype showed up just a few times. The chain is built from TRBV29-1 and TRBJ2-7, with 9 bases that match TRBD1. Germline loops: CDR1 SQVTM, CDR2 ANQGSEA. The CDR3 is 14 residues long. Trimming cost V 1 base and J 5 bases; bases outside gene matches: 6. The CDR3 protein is CSVEAGQGGNEQYF. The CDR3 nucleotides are TGCAGCGTTGAAGCGGGACAGGGAGGGAACGAGCAGTACTTC.

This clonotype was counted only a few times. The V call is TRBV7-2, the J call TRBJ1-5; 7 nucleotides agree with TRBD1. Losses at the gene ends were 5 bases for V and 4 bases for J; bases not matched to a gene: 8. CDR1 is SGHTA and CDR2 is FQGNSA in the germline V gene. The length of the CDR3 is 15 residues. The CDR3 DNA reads TGTGCCAGCAGCCGAGAGGGGACAGCAAATCAGCCCCAGCATTTT. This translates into CASSREGTANQPQHF. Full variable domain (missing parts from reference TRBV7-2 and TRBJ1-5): GAGVSQSPSNKVTEKGKDVELRCDPISGHTALYWYRQSLGQGLEFLIYFQGNSAPDKSGLPSDRFSAERTGGSVSTLTIQRTQQEDSAVYLCASSREGTANQPQHFGDGTRLSIL.

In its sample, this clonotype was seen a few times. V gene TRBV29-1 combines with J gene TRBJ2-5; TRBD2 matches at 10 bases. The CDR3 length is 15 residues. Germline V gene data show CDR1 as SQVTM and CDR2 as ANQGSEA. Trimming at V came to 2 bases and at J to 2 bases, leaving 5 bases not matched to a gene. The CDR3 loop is CSVEPSGGLQETQYF. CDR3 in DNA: TGCAGCGTTGAACCTAGCGGGGGCCTACAAGAGACCCAGTACTTC. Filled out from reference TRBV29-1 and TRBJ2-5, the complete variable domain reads SAVISQKPSRDICQRGTSLTIQCQVDSQVTMMFWYRQQPGQSLTLIATANQGSEATYESGFVIDKFPISRPNLTFSTLTVSNMSPEDSSIYLCSVEPSGGLQETQYFGPGTRLLVL.

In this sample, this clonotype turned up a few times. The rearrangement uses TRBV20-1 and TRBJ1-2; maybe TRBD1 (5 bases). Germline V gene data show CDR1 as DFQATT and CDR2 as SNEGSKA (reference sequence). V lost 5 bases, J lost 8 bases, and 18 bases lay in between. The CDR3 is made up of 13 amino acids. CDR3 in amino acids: CSAPPMGDGGYTF. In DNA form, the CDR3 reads TGCAGTGCTCCTCCGATGGGGGACGGGGGCTACACCTTC.

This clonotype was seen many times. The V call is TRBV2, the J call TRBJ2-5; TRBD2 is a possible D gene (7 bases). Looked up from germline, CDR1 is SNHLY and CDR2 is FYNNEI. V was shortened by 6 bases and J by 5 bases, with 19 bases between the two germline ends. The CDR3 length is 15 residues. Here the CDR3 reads CASRWVAGAGETQYF. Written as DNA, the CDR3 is TGTGCCAGCAGATGGGTGGCGGGGGCCGGGGAGACCCAGTACTTC.

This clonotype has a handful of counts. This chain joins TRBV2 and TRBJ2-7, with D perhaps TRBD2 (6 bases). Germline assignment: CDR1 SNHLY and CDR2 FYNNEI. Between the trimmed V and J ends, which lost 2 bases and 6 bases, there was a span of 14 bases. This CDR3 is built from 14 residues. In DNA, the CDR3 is TGTGCCAGCAGTGAACGGTCGTGGGACTTCGAGCAGTACTTC. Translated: CASSERSWDFEQYF.

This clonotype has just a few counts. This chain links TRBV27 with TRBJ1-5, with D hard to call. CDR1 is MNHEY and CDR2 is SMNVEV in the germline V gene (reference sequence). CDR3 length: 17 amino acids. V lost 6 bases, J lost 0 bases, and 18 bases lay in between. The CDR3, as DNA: TGTGCCAGCAGCTCGGGTCCCGCGGTATATAGCAATCAGCCCCAGCATTTT. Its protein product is CASSSGPAVYSNQPQHF.

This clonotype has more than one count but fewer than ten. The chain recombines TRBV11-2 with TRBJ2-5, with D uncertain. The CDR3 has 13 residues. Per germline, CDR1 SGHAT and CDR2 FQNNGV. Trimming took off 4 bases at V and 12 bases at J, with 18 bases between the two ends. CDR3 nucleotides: TGTGCCAGCAGCTCCCATCGGTTCCCCCCTGAGTACTTC. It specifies CASSSHRFPPEYF. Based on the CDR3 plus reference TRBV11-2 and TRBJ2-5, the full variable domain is EAGVAQSPRYKIIEKRQSVAFWCNPISGHATLYWYQQILGQGPKLLIQFQNNGVVDDSQLPKDRFSAERLKGVDSTLKIQPAKLEDSAVYLCASSSHRFPPEYFGPGTRLLVL.

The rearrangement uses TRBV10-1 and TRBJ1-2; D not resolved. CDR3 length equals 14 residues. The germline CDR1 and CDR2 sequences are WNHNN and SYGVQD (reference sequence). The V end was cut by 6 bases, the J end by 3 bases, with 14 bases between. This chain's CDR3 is CASSRPHLDYGYTF. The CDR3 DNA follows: TGCGCCAGCAGCAGACCCCACTTGGACTATGGCTACACCTTC.

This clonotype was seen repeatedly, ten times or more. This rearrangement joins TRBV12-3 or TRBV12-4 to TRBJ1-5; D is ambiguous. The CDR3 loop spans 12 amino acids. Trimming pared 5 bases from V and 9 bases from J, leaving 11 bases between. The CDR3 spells CASSREWLPQHF. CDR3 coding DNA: TGTGCCAGCAGTCGAGAATGGCTGCCCCAGCATTTT.

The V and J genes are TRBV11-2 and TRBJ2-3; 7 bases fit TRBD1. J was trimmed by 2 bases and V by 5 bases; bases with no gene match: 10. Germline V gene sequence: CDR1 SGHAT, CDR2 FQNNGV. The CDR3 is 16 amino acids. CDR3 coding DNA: TGTGCCAGCAGCCCAAGACAGGGCGAATTCACAGATACGCAGTATTTT. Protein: CASSPRQGEFTDTQYF.